This T cell receptor beta chain was profiled in a study of OX40 agonist ivuxolimab in advanced cancers. At the level of the study: The patients received ivuxolimab by intravenous route every 2 weeks at 0.01 to 10 mg/kg. Every patient in dose escalation had hepatocellular carcinoma, melanoma, renal cell or head and neck cancer.

Profiling relied on immunoSEQ multiplex PCR, and the TCRdb table lists in-frame clones only, not all of them. The top ten clones hold 5.4% of a sample with some 57,000 clones, approximately 90% of them seen once. V gave up 10 bases and J gave up 0 bases, with 15 bases separating them. The CDR3 has 14 residues. Germline CDR1 and CDR2: ENHRY and SYGVKD. Study-wide results and limits: Relative to CD4+, CD8+ T cells held more expanded clones on average. The specificity for antigen of the expanded peripheral T cells was not determined.

About this clone: The target antigen is unknown.

The sample was CD4+ or CD8+ T cells sorted from blood, taken in a trial of the OX40 agonist ivuxolimab. This receptor was identified in an adult with an advanced solid tumor such as melanoma, head and neck, liver or kidney cancer. The genes are TRBV10-3 and TRBJ1-1; a possible D gene is TRBD1 (6 bases). CDR3 bases: TGTGCCACCGGACAGACTATTCTGAACACTGAAGCTTTCTTT. Translated: CATGQTILNTEAFF.